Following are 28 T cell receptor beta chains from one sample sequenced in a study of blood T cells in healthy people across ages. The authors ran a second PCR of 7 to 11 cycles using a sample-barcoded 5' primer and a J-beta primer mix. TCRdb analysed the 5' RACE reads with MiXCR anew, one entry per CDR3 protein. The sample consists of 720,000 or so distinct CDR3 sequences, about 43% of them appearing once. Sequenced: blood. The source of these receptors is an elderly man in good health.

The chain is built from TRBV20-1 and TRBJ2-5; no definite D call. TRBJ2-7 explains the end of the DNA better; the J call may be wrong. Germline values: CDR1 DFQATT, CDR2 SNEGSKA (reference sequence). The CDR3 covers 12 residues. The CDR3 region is CSASRQANEQYF. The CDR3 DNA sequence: TGCAGTGCTAGTCGGCAGGCTAACGAGCAGTACTTC.

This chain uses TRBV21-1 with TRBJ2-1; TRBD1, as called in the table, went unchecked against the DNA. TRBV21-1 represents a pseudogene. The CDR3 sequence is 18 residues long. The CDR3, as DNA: TGTGCCAGCAGCAAAGTGGGGCTTGGGGGCGGACCCTACAATGAGCAGTTCTTC. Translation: CASSKVGLGGGPYNEQFF.

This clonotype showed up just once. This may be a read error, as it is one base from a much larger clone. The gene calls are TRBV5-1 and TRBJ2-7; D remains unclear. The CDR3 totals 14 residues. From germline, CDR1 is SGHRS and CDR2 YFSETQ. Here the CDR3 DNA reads TGCGCCAGCCGCTTGTCGGCAGCCTCCTACGAGCAGTACTTC. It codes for CASRLSAASYEQYF.

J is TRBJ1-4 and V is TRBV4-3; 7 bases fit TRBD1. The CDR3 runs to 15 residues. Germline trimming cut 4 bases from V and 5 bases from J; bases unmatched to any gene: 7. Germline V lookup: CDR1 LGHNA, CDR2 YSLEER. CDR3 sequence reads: CASSRETGINEKLFF. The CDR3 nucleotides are TGCGCCAGCAGCCGAGAGACAGGGATAAATGAAAAACTGTTTTTT.

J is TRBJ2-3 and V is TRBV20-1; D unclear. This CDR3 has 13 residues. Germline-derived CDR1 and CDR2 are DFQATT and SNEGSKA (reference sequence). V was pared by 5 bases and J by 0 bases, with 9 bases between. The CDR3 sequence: CSAVLASTDTQYF. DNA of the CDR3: TGCAGTGCTGTTTTGGCTAGCACAGATACGCAGTATTTT.

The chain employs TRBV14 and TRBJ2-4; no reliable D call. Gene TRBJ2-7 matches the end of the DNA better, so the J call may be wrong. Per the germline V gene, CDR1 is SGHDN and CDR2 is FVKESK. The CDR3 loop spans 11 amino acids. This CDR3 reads CASSRAFEQYF. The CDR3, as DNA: TGTGCCAGCAGCCGAGCCTTCGAGCAGTACTTC.

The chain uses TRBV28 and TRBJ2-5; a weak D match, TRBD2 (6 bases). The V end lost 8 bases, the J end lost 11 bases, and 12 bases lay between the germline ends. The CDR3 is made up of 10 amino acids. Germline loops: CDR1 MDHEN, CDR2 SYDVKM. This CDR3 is CASGGAEQYF. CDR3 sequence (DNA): TGTGCCAGCGGCGGGGCAGAGCAGTACTTC. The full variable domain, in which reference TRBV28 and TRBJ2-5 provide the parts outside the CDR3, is DVKVTQSSRYLVKRTGEKVFLECVQDMDHENMFWYRQDPGLGLRLIYFSYDVKMKEKGDIPEGYSVSREKKERFSLILESASTNQTSMYLCASGGAEQYFGPGTRLLVL.

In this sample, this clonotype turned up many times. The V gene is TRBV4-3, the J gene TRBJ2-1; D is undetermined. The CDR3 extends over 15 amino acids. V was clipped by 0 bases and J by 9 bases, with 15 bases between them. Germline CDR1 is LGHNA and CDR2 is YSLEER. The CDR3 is CASSQDPSGGAEQFF. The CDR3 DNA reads TGCGCCAGCAGCCAAGATCCGTCGGGCGGCGCTGAGCAGTTCTTC.

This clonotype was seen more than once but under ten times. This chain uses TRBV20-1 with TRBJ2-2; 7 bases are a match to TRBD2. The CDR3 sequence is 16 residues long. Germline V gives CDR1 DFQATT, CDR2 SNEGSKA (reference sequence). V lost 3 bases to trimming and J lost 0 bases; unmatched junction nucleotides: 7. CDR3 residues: CSASPSGRANTGELFF. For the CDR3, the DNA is TGCAGTGCTAGTCCTAGCGGACGCGCGAACACCGGGGAGCTGTTTTTT.

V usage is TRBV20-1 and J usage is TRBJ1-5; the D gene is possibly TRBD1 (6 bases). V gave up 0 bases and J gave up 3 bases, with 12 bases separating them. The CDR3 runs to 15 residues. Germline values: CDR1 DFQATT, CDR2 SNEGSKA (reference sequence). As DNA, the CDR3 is TGCAGTGCTAGAGAAATGACAGGCCACAATCAGCCCCAGCATTTT. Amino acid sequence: CSAREMTGHNQPQHF.

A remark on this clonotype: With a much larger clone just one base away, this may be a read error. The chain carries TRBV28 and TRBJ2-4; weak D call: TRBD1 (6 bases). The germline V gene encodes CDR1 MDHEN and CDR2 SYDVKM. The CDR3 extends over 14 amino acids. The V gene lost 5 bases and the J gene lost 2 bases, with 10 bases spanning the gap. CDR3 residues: CASSVGGTKNIQYF. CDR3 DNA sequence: TGTGCCAGCAGTGTAGGGGGAACCAAAAACATTCAGTACTTC.

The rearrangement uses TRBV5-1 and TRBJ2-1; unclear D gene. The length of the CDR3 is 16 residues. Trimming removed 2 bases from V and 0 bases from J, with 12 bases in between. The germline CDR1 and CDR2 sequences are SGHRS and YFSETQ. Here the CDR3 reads CASSFLGSSSYNEQFF. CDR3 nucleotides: TGCGCCAGCAGCTTTTTAGGGTCTAGCTCCTACAATGAGCAGTTCTTC.

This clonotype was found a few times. This CDR3 reads CASSYSRAGYNEQFF. DNA of the CDR3: TGTGCCAGCAGTTACTCGAGGGCCGGCTACAATGAGCAGTTCTTC. The rearrangement links TRBV6-5 to TRBJ2-1; D perhaps matches TRBD2 (5 bases). The V and J ends lost 0 bases and 3 bases respectively, with 9 bases between them. Germline V lookup: CDR1 MNHEY, CDR2 SVGAGI. The CDR3 loop spans 15 amino acids.

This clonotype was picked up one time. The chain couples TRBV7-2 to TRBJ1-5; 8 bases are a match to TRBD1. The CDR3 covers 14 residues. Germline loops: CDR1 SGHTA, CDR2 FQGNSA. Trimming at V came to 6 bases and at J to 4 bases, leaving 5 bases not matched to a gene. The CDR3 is CASRDWTGNQPQHF. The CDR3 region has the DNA TGTGCCAGCAGGGATTGGACAGGGAATCAGCCCCAGCATTTT. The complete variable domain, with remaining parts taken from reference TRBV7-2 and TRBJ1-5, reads GAGVSQSPSNKVTEKGKDVELRCDPISGHTALYWYRQSLGQGLEFLIYFQGNSAPDKSGLPSDRFSAERTGGSVSTLTIQRTQQEDSAVYLCASRDWTGNQPQHFGDGTRLSIL.

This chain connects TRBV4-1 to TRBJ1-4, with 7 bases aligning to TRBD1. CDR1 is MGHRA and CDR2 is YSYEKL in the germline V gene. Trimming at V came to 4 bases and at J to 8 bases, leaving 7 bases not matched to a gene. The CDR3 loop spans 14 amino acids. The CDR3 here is CASSPPGGWEKLFF. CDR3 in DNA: TGCGCCAGCAGCCCGCCAGGGGGTTGGGAAAAACTGTTTTTT.

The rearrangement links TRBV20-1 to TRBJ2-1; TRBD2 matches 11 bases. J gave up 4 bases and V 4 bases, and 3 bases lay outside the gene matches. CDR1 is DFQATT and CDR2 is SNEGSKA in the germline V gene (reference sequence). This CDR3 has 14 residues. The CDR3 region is CSATASGRYNEQFF. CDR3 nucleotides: TGCAGTGCTACAGCTAGCGGGAGGTACAATGAGCAGTTCTTC.

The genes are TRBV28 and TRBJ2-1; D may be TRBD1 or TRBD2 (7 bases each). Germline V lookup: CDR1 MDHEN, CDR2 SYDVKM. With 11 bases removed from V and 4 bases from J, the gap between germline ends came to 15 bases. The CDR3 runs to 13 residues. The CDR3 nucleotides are TGTGCCGGGGGGGGACAGCGATACAATGAGCAGTTCTTC. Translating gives CAGGGQRYNEQFF.

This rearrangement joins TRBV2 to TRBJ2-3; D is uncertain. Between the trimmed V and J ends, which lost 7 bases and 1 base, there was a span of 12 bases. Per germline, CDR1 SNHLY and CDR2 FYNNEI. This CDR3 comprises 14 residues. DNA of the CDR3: TGTGCCAGCAACGTCCAAGGGCGCACAGATACGCAGTATTTT. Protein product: CASNVQGRTDTQYF.

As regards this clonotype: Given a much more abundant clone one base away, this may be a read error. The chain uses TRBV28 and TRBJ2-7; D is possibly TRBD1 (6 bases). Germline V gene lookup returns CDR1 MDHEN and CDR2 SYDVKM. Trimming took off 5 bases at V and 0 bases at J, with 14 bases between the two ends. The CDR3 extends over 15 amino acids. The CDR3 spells CASSRRETGSYEQYF. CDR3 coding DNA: TGTGCCAGCAGTCGCAGAGAGACAGGCTCCTACGAGCAGTACTTC.

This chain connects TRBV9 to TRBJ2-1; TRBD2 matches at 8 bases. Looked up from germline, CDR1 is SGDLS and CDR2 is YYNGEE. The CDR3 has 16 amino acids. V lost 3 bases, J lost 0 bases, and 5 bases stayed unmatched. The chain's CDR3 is CASSADGTSSYNEQFF. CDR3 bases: TGTGCCAGCAGCGCAGATGGGACTAGCTCCTACAATGAGCAGTTCTTC.

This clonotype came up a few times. The CDR3 here is CASTGLAGGKEQYF. The CDR3, as DNA: TGTGCCAGCACCGGACTAGCGGGAGGGAAAGAGCAGTACTTC. The rearrangement links TRBV6-2 or TRBV6-3 to TRBJ2-7, with 15 bases identical to TRBD2. J lost 7 bases, V lost 7 bases, and 5 bases had no gene match. The length of the CDR3 is 14 residues. CDR1 and CDR2 (germline): MNHEY, SVGEGT.

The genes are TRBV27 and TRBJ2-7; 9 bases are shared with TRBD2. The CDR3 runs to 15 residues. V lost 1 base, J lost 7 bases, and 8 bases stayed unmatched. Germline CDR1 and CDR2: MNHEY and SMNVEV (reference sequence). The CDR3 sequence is CASSLYSGGPTEQYF. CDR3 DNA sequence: TGTGCCAGCAGTTTATATAGCGGGGGACCTACGGAGCAGTACTTC.

This CDR3 is CAISESPGRGLGTQYF. The CDR3 DNA sequence: TGTGCCATCAGTGAGTCTCCCGGCAGGGGCCTTGGGACCCAGTACTTC. This rearrangement joins TRBV10-3 to TRBJ2-5, with D possibly matching TRBD1 (6 bases). Germline values: CDR1 ENHRY, CDR2 SYGVKD. V was clipped by 0 bases and J by 7 bases, with 18 bases between them. CDR3 length: 16 residues.

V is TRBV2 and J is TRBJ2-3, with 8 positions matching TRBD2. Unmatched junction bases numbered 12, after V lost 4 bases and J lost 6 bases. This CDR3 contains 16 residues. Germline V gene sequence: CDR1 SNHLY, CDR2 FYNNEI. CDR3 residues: CASSGRGGVTIDTQYF. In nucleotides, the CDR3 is TGTGCCAGCAGTGGCCGGGGGGGGGTAACCATTGATACGCAGTATTTT.

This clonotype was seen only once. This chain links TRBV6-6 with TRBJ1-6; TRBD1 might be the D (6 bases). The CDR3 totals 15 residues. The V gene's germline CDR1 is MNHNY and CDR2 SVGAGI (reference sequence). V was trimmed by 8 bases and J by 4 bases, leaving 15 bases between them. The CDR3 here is CASSPTQGYNSPLHF. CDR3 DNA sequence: TGTGCCAGCTCCCCGACACAGGGTTATAATTCACCCCTCCACTTT.

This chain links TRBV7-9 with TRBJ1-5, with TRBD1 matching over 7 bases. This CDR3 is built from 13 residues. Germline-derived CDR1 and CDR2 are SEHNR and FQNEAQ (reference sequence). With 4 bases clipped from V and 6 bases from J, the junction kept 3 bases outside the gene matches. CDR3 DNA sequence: TGTGCCAGCAGCTACACAGGGGTTCAGCCCCAGCATTTT. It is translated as CASSYTGVQPQHF.

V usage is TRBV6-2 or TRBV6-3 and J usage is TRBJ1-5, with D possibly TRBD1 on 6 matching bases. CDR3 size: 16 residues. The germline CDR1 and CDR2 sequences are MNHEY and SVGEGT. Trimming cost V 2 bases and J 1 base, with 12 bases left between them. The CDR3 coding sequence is TGTGCCAGCAGTTACCCCGTAGGACAGAGCAATCAGCCCCAGCATTTT. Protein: CASSYPVGQSNQPQHF.

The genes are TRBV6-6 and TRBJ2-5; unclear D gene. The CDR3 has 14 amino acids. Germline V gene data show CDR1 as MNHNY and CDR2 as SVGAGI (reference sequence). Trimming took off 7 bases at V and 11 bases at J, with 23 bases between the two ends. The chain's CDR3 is CASTEGSQFNEQYF. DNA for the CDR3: TGTGCCAGCACCGAAGGTAGTCAATTCAATGAGCAGTACTTC.